The text below deals with one TCR beta chain. The CDR3 spans 17 residues. From germline, CDR1 is SGHTA and CDR2 FQGNSA. The data were taken from a study of CXCR3-negative and CXCR3-positive naive CD8 T cells. Definition of naive CD8+ T cells rested on a CD45RO-CCR7+CD27+CD95- profile. Each TRB cDNA library was prepared by 5' RACE (with UMI labels). Following a re-call of the 5' RACE reads, TCRdb has one entry per CDR3 protein and lacks DNA. The table lists tens of thousands of distinct CDR3 sequences. The rearrangement uses TRBV7-2 and TRBJ2-6; the D call from TCRdb, TRBD1, cannot be confirmed without DNA. The source is a human donor in good health. Some clones in this sample may be carry-over from other donors' samples. Sequenced sample: naive CXCR3- CD8+ T cells from blood. Subset denoted: CD45RO-CCR7+CD27+CD95- naive CD8+ T cells lacking CXCR3 (TNR3-). The chain's CDR3 is CASSVRDRVSGANVLTF.